This TCR beta chain was found in a study of blood T cells in healthy people across ages. About the study: Per every two T cells, about one barcoded beta molecule was captured by template switching.

A sample-barcoded 5' primer and a J-beta primer mix were used in a second PCR of about 7 to 12 cycles. TCRdb redid the calling of the 5' RACE reads with MiXCR, one entry per CDR3 protein. In the table there are about 930,000 distinct CDR3 sequences, under 35% of which are singletons. V was pared by 10 bases and J by 11 bases, with 5 bases between. The CDR3 consists of 9 residues. Germline CDR1 reads KGHDR; CDR2 reads SFDVKD. The table lists this clonotype with a few counts. A further study also used this sample, focusing on T cells of mothers and their children.

V usage is TRBV24-1 and J usage is TRBJ1-6; no reliable D call. The clonotype originates from a woman between 35 and 50 years old in good health. Source material: blood. The CDR3 loop reads CATVAPLHF. DNA for the CDR3: TGTGCCACAGTTGCACCCCTCCACTTT.